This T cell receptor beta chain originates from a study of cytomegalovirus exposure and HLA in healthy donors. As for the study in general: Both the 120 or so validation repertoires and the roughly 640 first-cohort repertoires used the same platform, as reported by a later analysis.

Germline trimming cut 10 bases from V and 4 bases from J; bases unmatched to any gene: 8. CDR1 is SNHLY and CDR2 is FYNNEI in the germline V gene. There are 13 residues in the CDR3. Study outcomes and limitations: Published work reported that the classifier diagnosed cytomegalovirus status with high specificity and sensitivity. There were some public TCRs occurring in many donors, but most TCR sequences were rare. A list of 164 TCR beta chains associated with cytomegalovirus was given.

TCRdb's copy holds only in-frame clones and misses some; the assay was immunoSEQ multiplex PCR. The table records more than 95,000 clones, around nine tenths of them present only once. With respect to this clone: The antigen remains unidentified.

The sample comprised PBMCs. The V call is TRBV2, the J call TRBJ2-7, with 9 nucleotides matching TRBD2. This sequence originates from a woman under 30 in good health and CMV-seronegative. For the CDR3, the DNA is TGTGCCACGATAGCGGGAGTTTCTTACGAGCAGTACTTC. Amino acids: CATIAGVSYEQYF.